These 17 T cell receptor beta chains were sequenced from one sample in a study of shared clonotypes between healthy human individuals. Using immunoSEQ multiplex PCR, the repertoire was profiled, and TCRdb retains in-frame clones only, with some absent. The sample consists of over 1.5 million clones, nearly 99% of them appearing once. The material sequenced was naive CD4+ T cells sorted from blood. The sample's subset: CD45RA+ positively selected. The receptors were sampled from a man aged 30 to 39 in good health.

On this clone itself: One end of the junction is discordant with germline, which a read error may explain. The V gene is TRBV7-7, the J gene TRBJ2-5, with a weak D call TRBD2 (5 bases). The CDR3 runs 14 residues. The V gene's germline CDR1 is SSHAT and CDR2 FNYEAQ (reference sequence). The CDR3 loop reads CASSSLDERETQYF. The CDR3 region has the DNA TGTGCTAGCAGCTCGTTGGACGAGCGGGAGACCCAGTACTTC.

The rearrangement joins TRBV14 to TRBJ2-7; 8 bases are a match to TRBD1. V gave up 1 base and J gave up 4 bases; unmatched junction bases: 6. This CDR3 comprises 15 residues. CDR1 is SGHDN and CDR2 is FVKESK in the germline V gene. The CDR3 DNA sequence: TGTGCCAGCAGCCAAGGACGAACAGGGGGTTACGAGCAGTACTTC. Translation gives CASSQGRTGGYEQYF.

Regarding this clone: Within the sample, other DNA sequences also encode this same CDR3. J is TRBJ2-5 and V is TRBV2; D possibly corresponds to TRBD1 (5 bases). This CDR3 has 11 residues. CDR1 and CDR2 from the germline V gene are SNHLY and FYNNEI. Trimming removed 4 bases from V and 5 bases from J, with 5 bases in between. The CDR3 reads CASSGQETQYF. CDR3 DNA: TGTGCCAGCAGTGGACAGGAGACCCAGTACTTC.

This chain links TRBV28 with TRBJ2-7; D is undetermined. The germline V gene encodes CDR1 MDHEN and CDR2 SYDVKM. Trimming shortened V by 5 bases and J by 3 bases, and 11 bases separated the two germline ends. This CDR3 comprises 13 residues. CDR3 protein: CASSPAGYYEQYF. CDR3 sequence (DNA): TGTGCCAGCAGTCCGGCAGGTTACTACGAGCAGTACTTC.

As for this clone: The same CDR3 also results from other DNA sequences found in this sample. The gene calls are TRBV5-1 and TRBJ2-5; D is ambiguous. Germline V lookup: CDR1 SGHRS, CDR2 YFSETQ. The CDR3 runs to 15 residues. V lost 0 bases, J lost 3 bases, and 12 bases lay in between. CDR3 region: CASSLARGPEETQYF. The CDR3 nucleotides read TGCGCCAGCAGCTTGGCACGAGGACCAGAAGAGACCCAGTACTTC.

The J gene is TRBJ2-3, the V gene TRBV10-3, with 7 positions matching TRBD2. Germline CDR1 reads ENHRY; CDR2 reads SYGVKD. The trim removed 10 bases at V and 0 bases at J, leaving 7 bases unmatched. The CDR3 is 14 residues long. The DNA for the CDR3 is TGTGCCACCGGGGGGATGGCTAGCACAGATACGCAGTATTTT. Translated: CATGGMASTDTQYF.

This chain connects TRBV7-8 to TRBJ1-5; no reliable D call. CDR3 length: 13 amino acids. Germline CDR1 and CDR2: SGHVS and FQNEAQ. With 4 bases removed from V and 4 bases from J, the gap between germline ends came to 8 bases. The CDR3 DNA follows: TGTGCCAGCAGCTCCGGGGTGAATCAGCCCCAGCATTTT. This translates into CASSSGVNQPQHF.

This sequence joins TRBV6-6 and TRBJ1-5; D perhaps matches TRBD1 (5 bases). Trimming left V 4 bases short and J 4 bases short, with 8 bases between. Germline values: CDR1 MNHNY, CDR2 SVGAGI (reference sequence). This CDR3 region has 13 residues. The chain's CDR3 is CASSSRENQPQHF. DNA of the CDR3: TGTGCCAGCAGTTCCAGGGAAAATCAGCCCCAGCATTTT.

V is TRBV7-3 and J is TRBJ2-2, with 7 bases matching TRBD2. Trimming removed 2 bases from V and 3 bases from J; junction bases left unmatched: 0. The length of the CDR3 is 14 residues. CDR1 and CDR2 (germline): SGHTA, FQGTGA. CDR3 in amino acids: CASSLGRDTGELFF. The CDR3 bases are TGTGCCAGCAGCTTAGGGAGGGACACCGGGGAGCTGTTTTTT.

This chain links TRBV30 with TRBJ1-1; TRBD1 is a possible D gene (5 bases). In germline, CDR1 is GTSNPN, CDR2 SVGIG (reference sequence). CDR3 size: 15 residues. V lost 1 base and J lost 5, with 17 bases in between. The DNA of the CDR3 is TGTGCCTGGAGTGCAGTGGGGCGGGACCGAACTGAAGCTTTCTTT. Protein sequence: CAWSAVGRDRTEAFF.

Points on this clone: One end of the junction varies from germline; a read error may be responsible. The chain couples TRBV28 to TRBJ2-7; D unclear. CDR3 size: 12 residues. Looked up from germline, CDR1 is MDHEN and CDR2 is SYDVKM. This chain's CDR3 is CASSPRPSASHF. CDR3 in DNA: TGTGCCAGCAGTCCGCGACCGAGCGCATCGCACTTC.

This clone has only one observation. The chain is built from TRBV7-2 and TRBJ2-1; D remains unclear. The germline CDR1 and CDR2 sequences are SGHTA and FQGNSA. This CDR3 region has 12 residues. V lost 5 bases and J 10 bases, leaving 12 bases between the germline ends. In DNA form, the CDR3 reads TGTGCCAGCAGCCCCCATGGGTGGGAGCAGTTCTTC. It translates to CASSPHGWEQFF. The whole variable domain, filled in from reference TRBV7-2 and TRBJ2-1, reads GAGVSQSPSNKVTEKGKDVELRCDPISGHTALYWYRQSLGQGLEFLIYFQGNSAPDKSGLPSDRFSAERTGGSVSTLTIQRTQQEDSAVYLCASSPHGWEQFFGPGTRLTVL.

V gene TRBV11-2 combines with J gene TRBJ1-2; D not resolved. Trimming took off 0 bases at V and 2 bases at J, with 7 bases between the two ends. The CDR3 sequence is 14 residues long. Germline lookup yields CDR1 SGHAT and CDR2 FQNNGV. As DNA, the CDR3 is TGTGCCAGCAGCTTAGATCCCACAAACTATGGCTACACCTTC. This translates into CASSLDPTNYGYTF.

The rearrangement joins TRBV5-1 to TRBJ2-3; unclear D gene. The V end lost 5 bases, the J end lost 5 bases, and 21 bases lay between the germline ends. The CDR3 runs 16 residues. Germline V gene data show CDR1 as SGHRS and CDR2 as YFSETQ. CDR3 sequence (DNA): TGCGCCAGCAGTCCTCGTCCGGTCGGTGGGGTAGATACGCAGTATTTT. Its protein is CASSPRPVGGVDTQYF.

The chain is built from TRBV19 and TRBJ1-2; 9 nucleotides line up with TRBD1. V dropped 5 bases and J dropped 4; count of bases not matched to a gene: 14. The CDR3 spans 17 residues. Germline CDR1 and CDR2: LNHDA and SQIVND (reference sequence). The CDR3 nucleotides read TGTGCCAGTAGTCGGATTACGACAGGGGGAGGGAGCTATGGCTACACCTTC. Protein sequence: CASSRITTGGGSYGYTF.

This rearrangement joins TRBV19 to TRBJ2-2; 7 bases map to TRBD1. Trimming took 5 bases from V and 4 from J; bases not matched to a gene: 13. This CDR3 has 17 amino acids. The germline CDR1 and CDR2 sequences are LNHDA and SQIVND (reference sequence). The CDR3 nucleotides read TGTGCCAGTAGTTCCCTCCCGACAGGGTTAGGCACCGGGGAGCTGTTTTTT. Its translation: CASSSLPTGLGTGELFF. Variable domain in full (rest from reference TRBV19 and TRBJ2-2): DGGITQSPKYLFRKEGQNVTLSCEQNLNHDAMYWYRQDPGQGLRLIYYSQIVNDFQKGDIAEGYSVSREKKESFPLTVTSAQKNPTAFYLCASSSLPTGLGTGELFFGEGSRLTVL.

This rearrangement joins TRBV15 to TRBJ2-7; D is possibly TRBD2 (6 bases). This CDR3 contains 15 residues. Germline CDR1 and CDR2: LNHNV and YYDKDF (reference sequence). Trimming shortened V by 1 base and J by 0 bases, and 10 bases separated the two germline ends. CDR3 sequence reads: CATSRGVGGSYEQYF. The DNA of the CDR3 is TGTGCCACCAGCAGAGGAGTGGGGGGCTCCTACGAGCAGTACTTC.